These 6 T cell receptor beta chains originate from one sample sequenced in a study of T-cell memory formation after mild COVID-19. MiXCR, run by TCRdb on the 5' RACE reads, gives a single entry per CDR3 protein. The sample contains about 450,000 distinct CDR3 sequences, 23% of which appear only once. Sequencing used PBMCs or a T cell subset sorted from them (not recorded which). The receptors were gathered from an adult woman who had mild COVID-19 (a few samples of this study predate the infection). Cell type and time point are not known.

The CDR3, as DNA: TGCGCCAGCAGCCCCCGCAGGCCCTCCTACGAGCAGTACTTC. It codes for CASSPRRPSYEQYF. This chain uses TRBV4-1 with TRBJ2-7; D ambiguous. The germline gives CDR1 MGHRA, CDR2 YSYEKL. V lost 4 bases and J lost 0, with 10 bases in between. The CDR3 is 14 residues long.

The chain combines TRBV14 with TRBJ2-2; 9 nucleotides match TRBD1. There are 15 residues in the CDR3. In germline, CDR1 is SGHDN, CDR2 FVKESK. V was clipped by 6 bases and J by 3 bases; unmatched bases: 5. This CDR3 reads CASRATGGDTGELFF. CDR3 DNA: TGTGCCAGCAGAGCTACAGGGGGCGACACCGGGGAGCTGTTTTTT.

This clonotype came up many times. V is TRBV7-6 and J is TRBJ2-7; possible D gene TRBD2, 6 bases. The CDR3 runs 14 residues. Germline values: CDR1 SGHVS, CDR2 FNYEAQ. The ends were cut back, 2 bases at V and 2 bases at J, with 10 bases in the middle. The CDR3 sequence: CASSLSGSAYEQYF. The CDR3 DNA reads as TGTGCCAGCAGCTTATCCGGGAGTGCCTACGAGCAGTACTTC.

The V call is TRBV24-1, the J call TRBJ2-5, with D perhaps matching TRBD1 (6 bases). V lost 4 bases to trimming and J lost 5 bases, with 13 bases between them. In germline, CDR1 is KGHDR, CDR2 SFDVKD. This CDR3 has 14 amino acids. DNA of the CDR3: TGTGCCACCAGTGACCAGGGGCCCTCGGAGACCCAGTACTTC. It encodes CATSDQGPSETQYF.

The rearrangement joins TRBV4-1 to TRBJ2-7, with TRBD2 as a possible D gene (6 bases). Trimming left V 0 bases short and J 2 bases short, with 20 bases between. The CDR3 runs 18 residues. Germline V CDR1 and CDR2: MGHRA, YSYEKL. The CDR3 sequence: CASSQDVIPGTPAYEQYF. The CDR3 nucleotides read TGCGCCAGCAGCCAAGATGTAATACCCGGGACTCCGGCCTACGAGCAGTACTTC.

The chain employs TRBV18 and TRBJ2-7; 11 bases match TRBD2. This CDR3 contains 14 residues. Germline CDR1 KGHSH, CDR2 LQKENI. V was pared by 3 bases and J by 7 bases, with 5 bases of the junction left unmatched. CDR3 amino acids: CASSPGTSGVEQYF. Written as DNA, the CDR3 is TGTGCCAGCTCACCCGGGACTAGCGGTGTAGAGCAGTACTTC.